This entry concerns a single T cell receptor beta chain. CDR3 length equals 13 residues. Per germline, CDR1 SGHTA and CDR2 FQGNSA. V lost 7 bases and J lost 6, with 14 bases in between. Next came a second PCR, run for roughly 7 to 12 cycles, which used a sample-barcoded 5' primer along with a J-beta primer mix. MiXCR, applied by TCRdb to the 5' RACE reads, yields one record per CDR3 protein. The sample shows about 1.4 million distinct CDR3 sequences, roughly 59% of them seen only once. This sample is part of a study of blood T cells in healthy people across ages. The V and J genes are TRBV7-2 and TRBJ2-3; D call uncertain. This TCR came from a man aged 18 to 30 in good health. Material: blood. CDR3 nucleotide sequence: TGTGCCAGCAACGACGCCCTTCCTGATACGCAGTATTTT. Protein: CASNDALPDTQYF.